The TCR beta chain under discussion was sequenced for a study of chronic HIV infection and antiretroviral therapy. TCRdb re-derived calls from the 5' RACE reads in MiXCR, one entry per CDR3 protein. Here the sample spans 30,000 to 35,000 distinct CDR3 sequences, about 9.7% being singletons. This clonotype was seen many times. The CDR3 contains 15 residues. The V end was cut by 3 bases, the J end by 3 bases, with 11 bases between. Germline CDR1 MDHEN, CDR2 SYDVKM. The chain is built from TRBV28 and TRBJ2-2; D ambiguous. This TCR derives from an adult who had HIV and had not received antiretroviral therapy, or was an uninfected healthy control (not recorded which). The sequencing sample was made of peripheral blood. The CDR3 loop is CASSFRSTYTGELFF. DNA of the CDR3: TGTGCCAGCAGTTTCCGCAGCACCTACACCGGGGAGCTGTTTTTT.